This T cell receptor (beta chain) was obtained from a study of cytomegalovirus exposure and HLA in healthy donors. PCR was performed using 60 Vbeta and 13 Jbeta primers. Sequencing was performed with immunoSEQ multiplex PCR; in TCRdb, only in-frame clones are kept and a portion is missing. Of 55,000 to 70,000 clones detected, approximately 80% appear once; the ten largest clones hold less than 7%. Germline-derived CDR1 and CDR2 are SGHVS and FNYEAQ. The V end was cut by 0 bases, the J end by 6 bases, with 15 bases between. The CDR3 extends over 15 amino acids. The chain has TRBV7-6 and TRBJ2-7; possible D gene TRBD1, 5 bases. Sample: PBMCs. This TCR derives from a male donor in good health and CMV-seronegative. For the CDR3, the DNA is TGTGCCAGCAGCTTAGCGCGGCAGGGTTGGTCCGAGCAGTACTTC. Its protein product is CASSLARQGWSEQYF.